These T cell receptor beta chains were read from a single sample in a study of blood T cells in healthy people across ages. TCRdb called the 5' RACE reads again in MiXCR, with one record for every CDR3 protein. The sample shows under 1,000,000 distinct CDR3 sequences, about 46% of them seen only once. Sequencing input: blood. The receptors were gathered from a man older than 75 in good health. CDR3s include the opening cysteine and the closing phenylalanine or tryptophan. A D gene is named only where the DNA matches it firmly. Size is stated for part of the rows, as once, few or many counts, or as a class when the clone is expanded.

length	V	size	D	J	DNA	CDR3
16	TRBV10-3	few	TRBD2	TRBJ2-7	TGTGCCATCAGTGAGTCGACTCAGGCGGGAGCGGGCGAGCAGTACTTC	CAISESTQAGAGEQYF
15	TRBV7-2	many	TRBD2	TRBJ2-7	TGTGCCAGCTTAGGGCTAGCGGGAGGTGCCTACGAGCAGTACTTC	CASLGLAGGAYEQYF
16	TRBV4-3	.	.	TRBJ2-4	TGCGCCAGCAGCCAAGGGGCCACAGGTTCCAAAAACATTCAGTACTTC	CASSQGATGSKNIQYF
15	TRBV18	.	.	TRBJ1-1	TGTGCCAGCTCACCAAGCGCAGGAAGCGGGACTGAAGCTTTCTTT	CASSPSAGSGTEAFF
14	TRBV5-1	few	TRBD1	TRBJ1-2	TGCGCCAGCAGCTTGGGACAGGGAGGCTATGGCTACACCTTC	CASSLGQGGYGYTF
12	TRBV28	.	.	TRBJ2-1	TGTGCCAGCAGTTTGTATACGGGTGTGCAGTTCTTC	CASSLYTGVQFF
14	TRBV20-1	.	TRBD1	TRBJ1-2	TGCAGTGCGAGCGGGGGACAGGGGAACTATGGCTACACCTTC	CSASGGQGNYGYTF
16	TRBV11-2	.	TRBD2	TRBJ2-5	TGTGCCAGCAGGGAATCGGGACTAGCGGTATACAATGAGCAGTACTTC	CASRESGLAVYNEQYF
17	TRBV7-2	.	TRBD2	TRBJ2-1	TGTGCCAGCAGCTTAGTCGGGACTAGCGGGAATGCGAATGAGCAGTTCTTC	CASSLVGTSGNANEQFF
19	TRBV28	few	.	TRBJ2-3	TGTGCCAGCAGTTTATTCCCCGCCTCGACAGGAGCTAGCACAGATACGCAGTATTTT	CASSLFPASTGASTDTQYF
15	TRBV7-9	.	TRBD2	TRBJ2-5	TGTGCCAGCAGCTTACCCTCAGCGGGAGTGCGGGAGCAGTACTTC	CASSLPSAGVREQYF